This TCR beta chain was profiled in a study of blood T cell repertoires in COVID-19. J gave up 5 bases and V 4 bases, and 5 bases lay outside the gene matches. CDR1 is SGHTA and CDR2 is FQGNSA in the germline V gene. This CDR3 comprises 15 residues. Using immunoSEQ multiplex PCR, the repertoire was profiled, and TCRdb retains in-frame clones only, with some absent. The sample yields more than 200,000 clones, roughly 80% seen once. The sequenced material came from peripheral blood. V and J are TRBV7-2 and TRBJ2-5; 12 nucleotides align to TRBD2. This receptor was identified in a woman older than 75 with COVID-19, enrolled during active disease. The CDR3 DNA reads TGTGCCAGCAGCTCTAGCGGGGGGGTCCCCGAGACCCAGTACTTC. It encodes CASSSSGGVPETQYF.